The TCR beta chain described here comes from a study of T cells in Graves' hyperthyroidism and ophthalmopathy. Broader study findings: In the blood, most expanded thyroid clonotypes above 0.001 appeared as well. Progression to ophthalmopathy was predicted a median of approximately 6.4 months early.

There were TCR beta CDR3 regions amplified from RNA transcripts. First-round RT-PCR with HTBI primers amplified the TCR CDR3 region. Via MiXCR, TCRdb re-called the multiplex PCR reads, giving one row per CDR3 protein. Here the sample spans 650,000 to 750,000 distinct CDR3 sequences, 12% to 15% being singletons. This CDR3 is built from 16 residues. The V end lost 8 bases, the J end lost 2 bases, and 19 bases lay between the germline ends. The sample holds many counts of this clonotype. Antigen: not known. The diagnoses drew upon clinical symptoms, serum thyroxine and TRAb, thyroid ultrasound and orbital computed tomography.

The source of this sequence is a woman aged 18-29 years with Graves' hyperthyroidism. The chain carries TRBV12-3 or TRBV12-4 and TRBJ2-1; tentative D call: TRBD1 (6 bases). The sample was blood. CDR3 sequence: CASSPGGAGAYNEQFF. In nucleotides, the CDR3 is TGTGCCAGCTCCCCCGGTGGGGCAGGGGCCTACAATGAGCAGTTCTTC.